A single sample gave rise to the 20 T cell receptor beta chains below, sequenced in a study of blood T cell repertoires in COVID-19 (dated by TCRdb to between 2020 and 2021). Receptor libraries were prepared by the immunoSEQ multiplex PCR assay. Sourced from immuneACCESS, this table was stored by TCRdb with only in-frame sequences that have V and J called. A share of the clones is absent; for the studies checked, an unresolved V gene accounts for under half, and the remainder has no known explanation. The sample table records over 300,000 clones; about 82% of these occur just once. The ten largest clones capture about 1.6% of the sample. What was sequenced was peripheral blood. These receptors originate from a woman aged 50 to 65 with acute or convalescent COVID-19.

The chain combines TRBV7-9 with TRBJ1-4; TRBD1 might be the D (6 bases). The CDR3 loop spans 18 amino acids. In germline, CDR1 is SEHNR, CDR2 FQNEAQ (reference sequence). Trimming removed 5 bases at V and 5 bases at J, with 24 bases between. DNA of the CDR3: TGTGCCAGCAGCCCCTATTCGCGGACAGCCCAGGGGAATGAAAAACTGTTTTTT. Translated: CASSPYSRTAQGNEKLFF.

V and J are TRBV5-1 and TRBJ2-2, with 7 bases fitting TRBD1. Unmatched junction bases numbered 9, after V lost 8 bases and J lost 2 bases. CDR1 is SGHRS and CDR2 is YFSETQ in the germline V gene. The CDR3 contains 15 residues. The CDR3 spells CASNLQGINTGELFF. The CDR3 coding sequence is TGCGCCAGTAACCTACAGGGGATAAACACCGGGGAGCTGTTTTTT.

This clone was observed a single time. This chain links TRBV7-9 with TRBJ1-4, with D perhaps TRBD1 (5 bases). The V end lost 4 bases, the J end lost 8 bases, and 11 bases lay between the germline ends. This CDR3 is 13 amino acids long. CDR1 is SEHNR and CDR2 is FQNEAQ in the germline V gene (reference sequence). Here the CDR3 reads CASSSWDLEKLFF. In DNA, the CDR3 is TGTGCCAGCAGCTCTTGGGACTTGGAAAAACTGTTTTTT. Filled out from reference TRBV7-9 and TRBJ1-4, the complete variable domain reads DTGVSQNPRHKITKRGQNVTFRCDPISEHNRLYWYRQTLGQGPEFLTYFQNEAQLEKSRLLSDRFSAERPKGSFSTLEIQRTEQGDSAMYLCASSSWDLEKLFFGSGTQLSVL.

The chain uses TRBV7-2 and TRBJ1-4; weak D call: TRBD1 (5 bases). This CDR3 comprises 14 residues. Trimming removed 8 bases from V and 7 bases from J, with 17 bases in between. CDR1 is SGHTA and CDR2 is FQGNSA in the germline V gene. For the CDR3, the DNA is TGTGCCAGCTCCTCCGAGCCTAGGGGTGAAAAACTGTTTTTT. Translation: CASSSEPRGEKLFF.

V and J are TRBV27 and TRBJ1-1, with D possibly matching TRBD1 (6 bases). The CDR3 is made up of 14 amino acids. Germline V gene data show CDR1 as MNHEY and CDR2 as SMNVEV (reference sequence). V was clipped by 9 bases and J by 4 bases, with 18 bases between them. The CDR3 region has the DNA TGTGCCAGGGGGACAAATAAACGGAGCACTGAAGCTTTCTTT. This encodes CARGTNKRSTEAFF.

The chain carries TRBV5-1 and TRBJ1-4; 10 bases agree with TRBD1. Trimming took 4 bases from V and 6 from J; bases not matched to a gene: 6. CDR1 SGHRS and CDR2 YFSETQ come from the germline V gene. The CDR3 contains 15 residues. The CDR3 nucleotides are TGCGCCAGCAGCCCATCGACAGGGGGCGATGAAAAACTGTTTTTT. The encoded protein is CASSPSTGGDEKLFF.

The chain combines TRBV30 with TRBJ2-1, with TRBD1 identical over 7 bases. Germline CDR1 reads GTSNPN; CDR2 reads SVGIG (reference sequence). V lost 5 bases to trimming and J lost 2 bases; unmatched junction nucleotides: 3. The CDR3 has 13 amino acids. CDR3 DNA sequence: TGTGCCTGGGGAGGACAGGCCTACAATGAGCAGTTCTTC. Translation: CAWGGQAYNEQFF. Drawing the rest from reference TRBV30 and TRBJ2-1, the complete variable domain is SQTIHQWPATLVQPVGSPLSLECTVEGTSNPNLYWYRQAAGRGLQLLFYSVGIGQISSEVPQNLSASRPQDRQFILSSKKLLLSDSGFYLCAWGGQAYNEQFFGPGTRLTVL.

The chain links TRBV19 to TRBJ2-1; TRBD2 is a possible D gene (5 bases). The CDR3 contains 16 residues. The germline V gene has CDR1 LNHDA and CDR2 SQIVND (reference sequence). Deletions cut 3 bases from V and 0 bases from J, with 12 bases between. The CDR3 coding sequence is TGTGCCAGTAGTATCCTGGCGGGTAGCTCCTACAATGAGCAGTTCTTC. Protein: CASSILAGSSYNEQFF.

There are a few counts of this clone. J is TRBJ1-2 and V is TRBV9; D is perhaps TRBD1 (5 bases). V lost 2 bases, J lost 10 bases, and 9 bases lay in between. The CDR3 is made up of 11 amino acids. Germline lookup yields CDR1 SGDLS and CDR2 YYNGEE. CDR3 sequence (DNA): TGTGCCAGCAGCGTCGACAGCGCCTACACCTTC. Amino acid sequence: CASSVDSAYTF.

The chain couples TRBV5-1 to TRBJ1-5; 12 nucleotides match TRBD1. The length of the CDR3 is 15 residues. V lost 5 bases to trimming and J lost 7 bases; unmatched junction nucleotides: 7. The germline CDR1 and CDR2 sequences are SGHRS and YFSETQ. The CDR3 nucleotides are TGCGCCAGCAGTTCCGGGACAGGGGGCCCCCAGCCCCAGCATTTT. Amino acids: CASSSGTGGPQPQHF.

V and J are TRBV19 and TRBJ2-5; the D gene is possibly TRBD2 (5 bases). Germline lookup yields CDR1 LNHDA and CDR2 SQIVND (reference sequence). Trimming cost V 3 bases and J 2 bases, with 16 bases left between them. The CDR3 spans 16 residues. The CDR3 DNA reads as TGTGCCAGTAGTATCTATGGTGGGAGCCGGCAAGAGACCCAGTACTTC. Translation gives CASSIYGGSRQETQYF.

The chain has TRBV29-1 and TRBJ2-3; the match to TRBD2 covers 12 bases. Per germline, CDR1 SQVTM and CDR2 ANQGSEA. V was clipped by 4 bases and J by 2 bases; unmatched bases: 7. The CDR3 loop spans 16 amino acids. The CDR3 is CSVVTSGGQITDTQYF. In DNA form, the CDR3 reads TGCAGCGTTGTAACTAGCGGGGGGCAGATCACAGATACGCAGTATTTT.

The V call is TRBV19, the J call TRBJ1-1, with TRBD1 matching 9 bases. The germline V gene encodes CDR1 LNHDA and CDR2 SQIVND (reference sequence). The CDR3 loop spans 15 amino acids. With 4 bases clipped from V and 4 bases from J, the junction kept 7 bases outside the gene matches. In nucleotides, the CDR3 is TGTGCCAGTAGTAACAGACAGGGGGAGGCCACTGAAGCTTTCTTT. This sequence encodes CASSNRQGEATEAFF.

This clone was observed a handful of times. CDR3 sequence: CASSPRQGVSGNTIYF. The CDR3 DNA reads as TGTGCCAGCTCACCACGTCAGGGGGTCTCTGGAAACACCATATATTTT. The genes are TRBV18 and TRBJ1-3, with 7 nucleotides matching TRBD1. This CDR3 has 16 amino acids. Germline values: CDR1 KGHSH, CDR2 LQKENI. V gave up 1 base and J gave up 0 bases; unmatched junction bases: 3.

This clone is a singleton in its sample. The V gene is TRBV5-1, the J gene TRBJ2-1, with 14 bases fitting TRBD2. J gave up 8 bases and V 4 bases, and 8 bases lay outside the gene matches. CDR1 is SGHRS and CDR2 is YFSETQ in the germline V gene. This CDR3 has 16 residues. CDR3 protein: CASSGGTSGRRDEQFF. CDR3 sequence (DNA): TGCGCCAGCAGCGGCGGGACTAGCGGGAGACGCGATGAGCAGTTCTTC.

CDR3 residues: CATSRDNRPTGNEQFF. The CDR3 region has the DNA TGTGCCACCAGCAGAGATAATCGCCCCACCGGGAATGAGCAGTTCTTC. The chain has TRBV15 and TRBJ2-1; D remains unclear. The CDR3 loop spans 16 amino acids. Germline CDR1 and CDR2: LNHNV and YYDKDF (reference sequence). Trimming took 0 bases from V and 7 from J, leaving 16 bases between them.

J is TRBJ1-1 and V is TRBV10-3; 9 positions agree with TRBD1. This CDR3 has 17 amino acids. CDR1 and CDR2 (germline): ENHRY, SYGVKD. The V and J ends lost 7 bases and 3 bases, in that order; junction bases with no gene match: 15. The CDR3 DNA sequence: TGTGCCATCAACCCCGGGACAGGGAAGTTTTTGCACACTGAAGCTTTCTTT. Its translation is CAINPGTGKFLHTEAFF.

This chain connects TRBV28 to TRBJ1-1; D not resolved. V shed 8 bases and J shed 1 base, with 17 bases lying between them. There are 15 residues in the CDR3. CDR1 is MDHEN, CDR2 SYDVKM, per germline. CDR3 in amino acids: CASRKLLEGNTEAFF. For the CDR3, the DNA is TGTGCCAGCCGAAAATTGTTGGAGGGGAACACTGAAGCTTTCTTT.

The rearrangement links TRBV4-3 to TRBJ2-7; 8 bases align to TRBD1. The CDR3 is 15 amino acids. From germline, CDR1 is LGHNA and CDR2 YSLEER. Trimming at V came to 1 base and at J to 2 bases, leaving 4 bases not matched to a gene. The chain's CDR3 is CASSQGTGSPYEQYF. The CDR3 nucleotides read TGCGCCAGCAGCCAAGGGACAGGGAGTCCCTACGAGCAGTACTTC.

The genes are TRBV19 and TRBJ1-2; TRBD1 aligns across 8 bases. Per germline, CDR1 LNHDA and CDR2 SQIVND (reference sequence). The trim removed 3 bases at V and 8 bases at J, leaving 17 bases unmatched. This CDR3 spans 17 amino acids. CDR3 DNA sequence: TGTGCCAGTAGTATCGATTCAGCGAGCGGGACAGGAAAAGGCTACACCTTC. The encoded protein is CASSIDSASGTGKGYTF.